This TCR beta chain comes out of a study of graft-versus-host responses after intestinal transplantation. Overall study findings and caveats: Association was observed between peak circulating GvH clone levels and early post-transplant HvG declines.

As concerns this clone: What it recognizes is unknown.

CDR3 size: 16 residues. Trimming took off 0 bases at V and 3 bases at J, with 12 bases between the two ends. Germline V lookup: CDR1 MGHRA, CDR2 YSYEKL. Produced via immunoSEQ multiplex PCR; TCRdb's table is partial and in-frame only. Here the sample spans tens of thousands of clones, more than 75% being singletons. The receptor comes from a human patient who received an intestinal transplant, so some T cells may come from the graft donor. Specimen: PBMCs, collected roughly 120 days after intestinal transplantation. The chain recombines TRBV4-1 with TRBJ1-5; D is undetermined. The CDR3 DNA sequence: TGCGCCAGCAGCCAAGAATGGAATCTGCCCAATCAGCCCCAGCATTTT. The encoded protein is CASSQEWNLPNQPQHF.